Below, one TCR beta chain is given with its context. The data are from a study of blood T cell repertoires in COVID-19. At the level of the study: Whether acute or convalescent, the COVID-19 samples came from the United States, Italy and Spain. T cells, B-cell-depleted T cells, or PBMCs supplied cDNA or gDNA.

Using immunoSEQ multiplex PCR, the repertoire was profiled, and TCRdb retains in-frame clones only, with some absent. The sample lists about 400,000 clones, around 87% occurring once. V lost 7 bases and J 4 bases, leaving 20 bases between the germline ends. The CDR3 has 16 amino acids. Sequenced: peripheral blood. This receptor was taken from a human donor in a cohort sampled during active COVID-19. This chain links TRBV23-1 with TRBJ2-1; D call uncertain. TRBV23-1 is noted as an ORF with a role that remains uncertain. The CDR3 is CASTPRGRTVYNEQFF. The DNA of the CDR3 is TGCGCCAGCACCCCACGAGGTCGCACCGTTTACAATGAGCAGTTCTTC.